A selection of T cell receptor beta chains follows, all from one sample in a study of blood T cells in healthy people across ages. MiXCR was run by TCRdb on the 5' RACE reads, yielding one entry per CDR3 protein. The sample contains fewer than 2,000,000 distinct CDR3 sequences, more than 35% of which appear only once. The sequenced sample consisted of blood. The origin of the receptors is a human donor in good health. CDR3s include the opening cysteine and the closing phenylalanine or tryptophan. Fields, in order: V gene, J gene, D gene, clone size, CDR3 DNA, CDR3 protein. D genes are given only for firm matches. Size is omitted from some rows. Given values are once, few, many or a class for expanded clones.

TRBV4-3	TRBJ2-1	TRBD2	-	TGCGCCAGCAGCCATGACCTCCGTACTAGCGTTAGGTCATATGAGCAGTTCTTC	CASSHDLRTSVRSYEQFF
TRBV5-1	TRBJ2-7	-	-	TGCGCCAGCAGGACTATCCCCGGGACCTCCGGAAACTACGAGCAGTACTTC	CASRTIPGTSGNYEQYF
TRBV11-1	TRBJ2-5	TRBD1	few	TGTGCCAGCAGCTTTGGACAGGGAGGTACCCAGTACTTC	CASSFGQGGTQYF
TRBV6-2/TRBV6-3	TRBJ2-3	-	few	TGTGCCAGCAGTTACTCGAGAGCGGGTACGCAGTATTTT	CASSYSRAGTQYF
TRBV5-1	TRBJ1-1	-	-	TGCGCCAGCAGCCTCAGGGCCATGAACACTGAAGCTTTCTTT	CASSLRAMNTEAFF
TRBV5-6	TRBJ1-2	-	-	TGTGCCAGCAGCCGCGGTAGGGTGGATGGCTACACCTTC	CASSRGRVDGYTF
TRBV6-2/TRBV6-3	TRBJ1-2	TRBD1	-	TGTGCCAGCAGGCTAAAGCACCAAGGGGGCGCGGATTTTGGGTATGGCTACACCTTC	CASRLKHQGGADFGYGYTF
TRBV5-1	TRBJ1-4	-	few	TGCGCCAGCAGCTTGGGACAGACAACTAATGAAAAACTGTTTTTT	CASSLGQTTNEKLFF
TRBV7-8	TRBJ2-7	TRBD2	few	TGTGCCAGCAGCTTAATCGGTAGCGGGGGGCCCCAGGACTACGAGCAGTACTTC	CASSLIGSGGPQDYEQYF
TRBV12-5	TRBJ2-7	TRBD2	-	TGTGCTAGTGGTTTCCGAGCGGGGGCCAACTACGAGCAGTACTTC	CASGFRAGANYEQYF
TRBV20-1	TRBJ2-5	TRBD2	few	TGCAGTGCCCACCGAGCGGGGTATTTGGAGACCCAGTACTTC	CSAHRAGYLETQYF
TRBV28	TRBJ1-1	-	-	TGTGCCAGCAGTGCGCCCTACAGTTACACTGAAGCTTTCTTT	CASSAPYSYTEAFF
TRBV5-1	TRBJ2-6	-	-	TGCGCCAGCAGCTTGGGGACAGTTTCTGGGGCCAACGTCCTGACTTTC	CASSLGTVSGANVLTF
TRBV20-1	TRBJ1-2	-	-	TGCAGTGCTAGAACTATCCAGGGTTTCTATGGCTACACCTTC	CSARTIQGFYGYTF
TRBV29-1	TRBJ1-2	-	-	TGCAGCGTTGATTTGTTGGGGGCAGGAGACTATGGCTACACCTTC	CSVDLLGAGDYGYTF
TRBV7-2	TRBJ2-2	-	-	TGTGCCAGCAGTCAACCCCCAGGTTTCGCGAACACCGGGGAGCTGTTTTTT	CASSQPPGFANTGELFF
TRBV12-3/TRBV12-4	TRBJ2-7	-	-	TGTGCCAGCAGTCCCCAGGGTGAGATACACGAGCAGTACTTC	CASSPQGEIHEQYF
TRBV7-2	TRBJ2-7	-	-	TGTGCCAGCAGCCGCGTGGTAATTCCCTACGAGCAGTACTTC	CASSRVVIPYEQYF
TRBV7-2	TRBJ2-5	-	many	TGTGCCAGCAGCTTATCTTTCCGGGACTCCGGGCGGTACTTC	CASSLSFRDSGRYF
TRBV14	TRBJ1-2	-	-	TGTGCCAGCAGCCAAGGAATACTATCGACCACCTTC	CASSQGILSTTF
TRBV5-5	TRBJ2-5	-	few	TGTGCCAGCAGCTTGTTTGAGGGTTCAGAGACCCAGTACTTC	CASSLFEGSETQYF
TRBV4-3	TRBJ2-1	TRBD1	few	TGCGCCAGCAGCCAAGACACCCCAGGGACAGGCCGCTCCTACAATGAGCAGTTCTTC	CASSQDTPGTGRSYNEQFF
TRBV20-1	TRBJ2-7	TRBD2	few	TGCAGTGCTAGAGGGGAGCGGGGGGGCCCTCGTTCCTACGAGCAGTACTTC	CSARGERGGPRSYEQYF
TRBV4-1	TRBJ1-2	TRBD1	-	TGCGCCAGCAGCCAGACGGACAGGGTGATCGGCTACACCTTC	CASSQTDRVIGYTF
TRBV5-6	TRBJ1-1	-	-	TGTGCCAGCAGCTTCGACAGAATCAGCCCTAAAGCTTTCTTT	CASSFDRISPKAFF